Below are 30 T cell receptor beta chains sequenced from a single sample in a study of neurological immune-mediated disorders (dated by TCRdb to the late 2010s). The library was prepared using 5' RACE. For sequencing, an Illumina HiSeq 2500 was employed. Using fastp trimming at Q25 and MiXCR clonotype assembly, TCRdb reanalyzed the public sequencing data and kept in-frame beta chains. Entries are consolidated by CDR3 protein sequence, retaining the most common genes and DNA. The sample has around 50,000 distinct CDR3 sequences on record, about 4.1% of them singletons. Approximately 5.9% of the sample belongs to the ten largest clones. Input material: PBMCs. Receptors were obtained from a man in his 60s with multiple sclerosis.

This clonotype was picked up many times. The CDR3 DNA reads as TGCGCCAGCAGCTTGTCAGGGCACAATGAGCAGTTCTTC. This encodes CASSLSGHNEQFF. The chain combines TRBV5-1 with TRBJ2-1; D possibly corresponds to TRBD1 (5 bases). V was cut by 1 base and J by 5 bases, with 7 bases left in between. This CDR3 has 13 residues. Germline V CDR1 and CDR2: SGHRS, YFSETQ.

In its sample, this clonotype was seen many times. The chain uses TRBV7-2 and TRBJ1-2, with TRBD1 identical over 9 bases. CDR1 is SGHTA and CDR2 is FQGNSA in the germline V gene. The CDR3 loop spans 16 amino acids. V dropped 7 bases and J dropped 4; count of bases not matched to a gene: 13. CDR3 protein: CASKGQGSMGGYGYTF. CDR3 bases: TGTGCCAGCAAGGGACAGGGCAGTATGGGGGGCTATGGCTACACCTTC.

This clonotype was seen at least ten times. The CDR3 ends on some other residue instead of the conserved phenylalanine or tryptophan, so this is likely a read error. The chain carries TRBV29-1 and TRBJ1-6; D perhaps matches TRBD1 (5 bases). The CDR3 totals 18 residues. Trimming removed 4 bases at V and 9 bases at J, with 28 bases between. Germline CDR1 and CDR2: SQVTM and ANQGSEA. CDR3 loop: CSVVQLWGLPGLPSPLHC. CDR3 coding DNA: TGCAGCGTTGTCCAACTCTGGGGGTTGCCGGGCCTCCCTTCACCCCTCCACTGT.

This clonotype was seen only a few times. The chain combines TRBV10-3 with TRBJ1-1; a weak D match, TRBD1 (6 bases). Germline V gene sequence: CDR1 ENHRY, CDR2 SYGVKD. The CDR3 totals 14 residues. The ends were cut back, 3 bases at V and 6 bases at J, with 14 bases in the middle. CDR3 sequence (DNA): TGTGCCATCAGTGATGGACAGCCAAGGGCTGAAGCTTTCTTT. As protein: CAISDGQPRAEAFF.

This clonotype appeared many times. The chain uses TRBV7-9 and TRBJ2-3, with D perhaps TRBD2 (5 bases). Germline CDR1 SEHNR, CDR2 FQNEAQ (reference sequence). Trimming took 3 bases from V and 4 from J, leaving 8 bases between them. This CDR3 comprises 13 residues. The chain's CDR3 is CASSFSGADTQYF. For the CDR3, the DNA is TGTGCCAGCAGCTTTTCCGGGGCAGATACGCAGTATTTT.

The chain combines TRBV12-3 or TRBV12-4 with TRBJ2-1; D gene uncertain. The V and J ends lost 6 bases and 8 bases respectively, with 14 bases between them. There are 13 residues in the CDR3. CDR3 amino acids: CASRENNQDEQFF. The CDR3 DNA is TGTGCCAGCAGAGAGAACAATCAGGATGAGCAGTTCTTC.

This clonotype has just a few counts. In DNA form, the CDR3 reads TGCGCCAGCAGCTTGATGGGGACAGGGGGCGGGCAGCCCCAGCATTTT. As protein: CASSLMGTGGGQPQHF. J is TRBJ1-5 and V is TRBV5-1; TRBD1 matches 12 bases. Germline V gene sequence: CDR1 SGHRS, CDR2 YFSETQ. CDR3 length equals 16 residues. V dropped 1 base and J dropped 7; count of bases not matched to a gene: 6.

V usage is TRBV3-1 and J usage is TRBJ1-2; D is perhaps TRBD1 (5 bases). This CDR3 comprises 13 residues. Per germline, CDR1 LGHDT and CDR2 YNNKEL (reference sequence). V gave up 6 bases and J gave up 4 bases, with 12 bases separating them. The CDR3 DNA sequence: TGTGCCAGCAGATTCAGGGATGTCTATGGCTACACCTTC. It yields the protein CASRFRDVYGYTF.

This clonotype showed up many times. The chain combines TRBV9 with TRBJ1-5; no firm D call. V was shortened by 2 bases and J by 5 bases, with 8 bases between the two germline ends. Germline CDR1 and CDR2: SGDLS and YYNGEE. The CDR3 has 13 residues. The CDR3 spells CASSVGVDQPQHF. The CDR3 bases are TGTGCCAGCAGCGTTGGAGTGGATCAGCCCCAGCATTTT.

The chain employs TRBV18 and TRBJ1-6, with D possibly matching TRBD1 (5 bases). CDR1 and CDR2 (germline): KGHSH, LQKENI. CDR3 length equals 14 residues. Trimming removed 3 bases at V and 8 bases at J, with 11 bases between. The CDR3 DNA is TGTGCCAGCTCACCGCGTAAAGGGGATTCACCCCTCCACTTT. Protein product: CASSPRKGDSPLHF.

This clonotype was observed at least ten times. The chain links TRBV27 to TRBJ2-3, with TRBD1 matching 8 bases. From germline, CDR1 is MNHEY and CDR2 SMNVEV (reference sequence). The CDR3 is made up of 13 amino acids. J gave up 6 bases and V 8 bases, and 7 bases lay outside the gene matches. CDR3 in amino acids: CASRRQGLDTQYF. Written as DNA, the CDR3 is TGTGCCAGCCGCCGACAGGGGCTTGATACGCAGTATTTT.

This clonotype was seen repeatedly, ten times or more. V usage is TRBV29-1 and J usage is TRBJ2-1; 10 bases agree with TRBD2. Per germline, CDR1 SQVTM and CDR2 ANQGSEA. This CDR3 is built from 15 residues. V gave up 6 bases and J gave up 4 bases; unmatched junction bases: 9. CDR3 amino acids: CSVRVLAGLYNEQFF. In nucleotides, the CDR3 is TGCAGCGTCAGGGTACTAGCGGGACTTTACAATGAGCAGTTCTTC.

The sample holds many counts of this clonotype. The rearrangement links TRBV10-3 to TRBJ1-5, with D tentatively TRBD1 (6 bases). This CDR3 has 15 amino acids. The germline V and J ends were trimmed by 2 bases and 2 bases, with 10 bases remaining between them. Germline-derived CDR1 and CDR2 are ENHRY and SYGVKD. Here the CDR3 DNA reads TGTGCCATCAGTGAGACCAGGGGAGGCAATCAGCCCCAGCATTTT. The encoded protein is CAISETRGGNQPQHF.

There are many counts of this clonotype. The CDR3 nucleotides are TGTGCCAGCAGCGACAGGGGAGGGGAGCAGTTCTTC. It translates to CASSDRGGEQFF. V gene TRBV6-5 combines with J gene TRBJ2-1; TRBD1 might be the D (8 bases). This CDR3 comprises 12 residues. The V end lost 6 bases, the J end lost 10 bases, and 13 bases lay between the germline ends. CDR1 is MNHEY, CDR2 SVGAGI, per germline.

This clonotype was picked up many times. The chain joins TRBV12-3 or TRBV12-4 to TRBJ1-5; no reliable D call. This CDR3 region has 15 residues. The V end lost 2 bases, the J end lost 3 bases, and 11 bases lay between the germline ends. CDR3 amino acids: CASSLKGHDNQPQHF. CDR3 nucleotide sequence: TGTGCCAGCAGTTTAAAGGGTCATGACAATCAGCCCCAGCATTTT.

Many counts were recorded for this clonotype. The chain combines TRBV5-1 with TRBJ2-3; no clear D gene. This CDR3 has 14 residues. The germline gives CDR1 SGHRS, CDR2 YFSETQ. The V and J ends lost 4 bases and 5 bases respectively, with 14 bases between them. The CDR3 DNA reads as TGCGCCAGCAGCCTAACCCCCGGTCAAGATACGCAGTATTTT. Protein product: CASSLTPGQDTQYF.

This clonotype was counted between two and nine times. This may be a read error, as it is one base from a much larger clone. As the CDR3 is not closed by the conserved phenylalanine or tryptophan, this likely results from a read error. This chain uses TRBV2 with TRBJ2-5; TRBD2 aligns across 8 bases. Germline V gene lookup returns CDR1 SNHLY and CDR2 FYNNEI. Trimming cost V 8 bases and J 0 bases; bases outside gene matches: 5. The CDR3 totals 14 residues. CDR3 loop: CASQRGRYQETQYC. Here the CDR3 DNA reads TGTGCCAGCCAGCGGGGGAGGTACCAAGAGACCCAGTACTGC.

Ten or more counts support this clonotype. CDR3 coding DNA: TGCAGTGCTGCTTCTAACCCGACAGGGACCCAGTACTTC. Residues: CSAASNPTGTQYF. The rearrangement uses TRBV20-1 and TRBJ2-5; weak D call: TRBD1 (6 bases). The CDR3 extends over 13 amino acids. The germline V gene has CDR1 DFQATT and CDR2 SNEGSKA (reference sequence). V was clipped by 5 bases and J by 7 bases, with 17 bases between them.

This clonotype was counted only a few times. The chain combines TRBV10-3 with TRBJ2-2; weak D call: TRBD2 (6 bases). The germline V gene encodes CDR1 ENHRY and CDR2 SYGVKD. V was shortened by 10 bases and J by 2 bases, with 14 bases between the two germline ends. The CDR3 sequence is 14 residues long. The CDR3 reads CATRPGLNTGELFF. CDR3 bases: TGTGCCACCAGACCGGGACTCAACACCGGGGAGCTGTTTTTT.

Ten or more counts support this clonotype. The chain recombines TRBV18 with TRBJ2-5; TRBD2 aligns across 9 bases. This CDR3 comprises 16 residues. The V segment lost 4 bases and the J segment 7 bases; nucleotides outside the gene matches: 13. Germline CDR1 is KGHSH and CDR2 is LQKENI. The CDR3 protein is CASSLPSGTIRGTQYF. CDR3 DNA: TGTGCCAGCTCACTTCCTAGCGGGACCATCCGGGGGACCCAGTACTTC.

This clonotype appeared many times. The V gene is TRBV20-1, the J gene TRBJ2-1, with 11 bases lining up with TRBD2. From germline, CDR1 is DFQATT and CDR2 SNEGSKA (reference sequence). J was trimmed by 4 bases and V by 5 bases; bases with no gene match: 4. CDR3 size: 14 residues. CDR3 nucleotides: TGCAGTGCTTTAGCGGGAGGGCAATACAATGAGCAGTTCTTC. Translation: CSALAGGQYNEQFF.

This clonotype has ten or more counts. The chain employs TRBV5-1 and TRBJ1-1, with unresolved D. The ends were cut back, 6 bases at V and 4 bases at J, with 16 bases in the middle. Germline CDR1 reads SGHRS; CDR2 reads YFSETQ. CDR3 length: 14 residues. CDR3 sequence (DNA): TGCGCCAGCACTCTCGGGCGGCGGGGCACTGAAGCTTTCTTT. Residues: CASTLGRRGTEAFF.

This clonotype has at least ten counts. The rearrangement joins TRBV9 to TRBJ2-1, with TRBD2 identical over 11 bases. The CDR3 loop spans 15 amino acids. The germline gives CDR1 SGDLS, CDR2 YYNGEE. After removal of 3 bases from V and 9 bases from J, the junction contained 8 bases not matched to a gene. CDR3 DNA: TGTGCCAGCAGCGACCGTAGCGGGAGGGTAGGTGAGCAGTTCTTC. The encoded protein is CASSDRSGRVGEQFF.

This clonotype was seen ten or more times. The chain carries TRBV20-1 and TRBJ2-1; 8 nucleotides match TRBD2. The junction had 5 bases not matched to a gene; V was cut back by 1 base and J by 3 bases. The CDR3 consists of 15 residues. The germline CDR1 and CDR2 sequences are DFQATT and SNEGSKA (reference sequence). CDR3 bases: TGCAGTGCTAGAGTCCATAGCGGGATCTACAATGAGCAGTTCTTC. It specifies CSARVHSGIYNEQFF.

The chain recombines TRBV18 with TRBJ1-1; TRBD1 might be the D (5 bases). V gave up 8 bases and J gave up 10 bases, with 20 bases separating them. CDR1 is KGHSH and CDR2 is LQKENI in the germline V gene. The CDR3 is 13 residues long. The CDR3 nucleotides are TGTGCCAGCACTTCCGGGACGCAAAACCGAGCTTTCTTT. It codes for CASTSGTQNRAFF.

V usage is TRBV5-1 and J usage is TRBJ1-5, with D hard to call. V lost 3 bases to trimming and J lost 4 bases, with 14 bases between them. The CDR3 length is 15 residues. Per germline, CDR1 SGHRS and CDR2 YFSETQ. The CDR3: CASSWEPGPNQPQHF. In DNA form, the CDR3 reads TGCGCCAGCAGCTGGGAGCCCGGGCCTAATCAGCCCCAGCATTTT.

V is TRBV20-1 and J is TRBJ2-7; TRBD2 might be the D (6 bases). This CDR3 has 15 amino acids. The germline V gene has CDR1 DFQATT and CDR2 SNEGSKA (reference sequence). The V end lost 5 bases, the J end lost 1 base, and 18 bases lay between the germline ends. This CDR3 is CSARAAGGVSYEQYF. In DNA form, the CDR3 reads TGCAGTGCTCGGGCTGCTGGCGGGGTATCCTACGAGCAGTACTTC.

This clonotype came up many times. The chain is built from TRBV20-1 and TRBJ1-3; D perhaps matches TRBD1 (5 bases). Germline V CDR1 and CDR2: DFQATT, SNEGSKA (reference sequence). The CDR3 spans 14 residues. V lost 3 bases to trimming and J lost 0 bases, with 9 bases between them. The CDR3 sequence is CSARGDSSGNTIYF. CDR3 DNA sequence: TGCAGTGCTAGGGGGGACTCCTCTGGAAACACCATATATTTT.

This clonotype was observed many times. The rearrangement joins TRBV20-1 to TRBJ1-2; possible D gene TRBD1, 5 bases. Germline V CDR1 and CDR2: DFQATT, SNEGSKA (reference sequence). The V gene lost 6 bases and the J gene lost 8 bases, with 19 bases spanning the gap. This CDR3 is built from 13 residues. In DNA form, the CDR3 reads TGCAGTGCCGCGTCGGGGGGGGGTGGCGGCTACACCTTC. Protein sequence: CSAASGGGGGYTF.

This clonotype was seen ten or more times. V usage is TRBV20-1 and J usage is TRBJ2-1, with TRBD2 matching 10 bases. This CDR3 is built from 14 residues. Germline V gives CDR1 DFQATT, CDR2 SNEGSKA (reference sequence). The junction had 5 bases not matched to a gene; V was cut back by 3 bases and J by 6 bases. CDR3 loop: CSASELAGLNEQFF. CDR3 in DNA: TGCAGTGCTAGCGAACTAGCGGGGCTCAATGAGCAGTTCTTC.